Below are 18 T cell receptor beta chains sequenced from a single sample in a study of control samples from healthy donors and cancer patients. Produced via immunoSEQ multiplex PCR; TCRdb's table is partial and in-frame only. The sample includes about 95,000 clones, about 85% seen only once; the top ten take around 20%. Input material: blood. The source of these receptors is a man aged 25 to 40 in good health.

The V and J genes are TRBV7-9 and TRBJ2-2; D gene unclear. From germline, CDR1 is SEHNR and CDR2 FQNEAQ (reference sequence). Trimming stripped 5 bases from V and 5 bases from J, with 12 bases between. The CDR3 sequence is 14 residues long. The CDR3 loop is CASSTKVTTGELFF. DNA for the CDR3: TGTGCCAGCAGCACGAAGGTAACGACCGGGGAGCTGTTTTTT.

The V call is TRBV30, the J call TRBJ1-1; D unclear. Deletions cut 5 bases from V and 0 bases from J, with 7 bases between. The germline CDR1 and CDR2 sequences are GTSNPN and SVGIG (reference sequence). This CDR3 has 12 amino acids. Here the CDR3 reads CAWSSVNTEAFF. CDR3 nucleotide sequence: TGTGCCTGGTCGTCGGTGAACACTGAAGCTTTCTTT.

The rearrangement uses TRBV28 and TRBJ2-2, with D hard to call. Trimming left V 7 bases short and J 0 bases short, with 12 bases between. Germline V CDR1 and CDR2: MDHEN, SYDVKM. The CDR3 contains 15 residues. The CDR3 DNA is TGTGCCAGCACCCTCGCCGCCTCGAACACCGGGGAGCTGTTTTTT. This gives the protein CASTLAASNTGELFF.

The gene calls are TRBV30 and TRBJ1-1, with D unresolved. The germline CDR1 and CDR2 sequences are GTSNPN and SVGIG (reference sequence). This CDR3 spans 13 amino acids. Between the trimmed V and J ends, which lost 2 bases and 1 base, there was a span of 8 bases. The DNA of the CDR3 is TGTGCCTGGAGTCGGGCAGCGAACACTGAAGCTTTCTTT. This codes for CAWSRAANTEAFF.

The V call is TRBV30, the J call TRBJ1-1; weak D call: TRBD1 (6 bases). The germline gives CDR1 GTSNPN, CDR2 SVGIG (reference sequence). This CDR3 has 15 residues. Trimming stripped 2 bases from V and 0 bases from J, with 13 bases between. The CDR3 is CAWSTWGGMNTEAFF. CDR3 sequence (DNA): TGTGCCTGGAGTACATGGGGGGGCATGAACACTGAAGCTTTCTTT.

V and J are TRBV5-1 and TRBJ1-2; tentative D call: TRBD1 (5 bases). CDR1 and CDR2 (germline): SGHRS, YFSETQ. The CDR3 totals 15 residues. Trimming stripped 9 bases from V and 6 bases from J, with 24 bases between. The CDR3: CATKRRGDLRDGYTF. CDR3 coding DNA: TGCGCCACCAAGCGACGGGGGGACCTGAGGGATGGCTACACCTTC.

This chain joins TRBV5-6 and TRBJ1-1; D gene ambiguous. The germline gives CDR1 SGHDT, CDR2 YYEEEE. The CDR3 totals 13 residues. V was cut by 2 bases and J by 1 base, with 6 bases left in between. As DNA, the CDR3 is TGTGCCAGCAGCTTAACCGAGAACACTGAAGCTTTCTTT. Protein: CASSLTENTEAFF. The full variable domain, its missing parts supplied by reference TRBV5-6 and TRBJ1-1, is DAGVTQSPTHLIKTRGQQVTLRCSPKSGHDTVSWYQQALGQGPQFIFQYYEEEERQRGNFPDRFSGHQFPNYSSELNVNALLLGDSALYLCASSLTENTEAFFGQGTRLTVV.

This clone was observed once. This chain joins TRBV3-1 (or the pseudogene TRBV3-2) and TRBJ1-6; 8 nucleotides line up with TRBD1. The CDR3 runs to 17 residues. Germline V lookup: CDR1 LGHDT, CDR2 YNNKEL (reference sequence). The V and J ends lost 0 bases and 3 bases, in that order; junction bases with no gene match: 4. CDR3 coding DNA: TGTGCCAGCAGCCAAGATTCAGGGGGCTACTATAATTCACCCCTCCACTTT. This codes for CASSQDSGGYYNSPLHF.

The chain links TRBV2 to TRBJ1-3; D is unresolved. This CDR3 contains 14 residues. In germline, CDR1 is SNHLY, CDR2 FYNNEI. V gave up 6 bases and J gave up 0 bases, with 9 bases separating them. In DNA, the CDR3 is TGTGCCAGCAGGGTGGAGGGCTCTGGAAACACCATATATTTT. Protein product: CASRVEGSGNTIYF.

V usage is TRBV6-5 and J usage is TRBJ1-2; 7 nucleotides match TRBD1. This CDR3 spans 14 amino acids. Germline V gene sequence: CDR1 MNHEY, CDR2 SVGAGI. Trimming cost V 6 bases and J 4 bases; bases outside gene matches: 8. CDR3 sequence: CASSDGTAVYGYTF. For the CDR3, the DNA is TGTGCCAGCAGCGATGGGACAGCAGTCTATGGCTACACCTTC.

The chain combines TRBV30 with TRBJ2-1, with 9 bases fitting TRBD2. The CDR3 has 14 amino acids. Germline trimming cut 5 bases from V and 6 bases from J; bases unmatched to any gene: 8. CDR1 is GTSNPN, CDR2 SVGIG, per germline (reference sequence). CDR3 region: CAWRNSGGGNEQFF. The CDR3 DNA sequence: TGTGCCTGGCGGAATAGCGGGGGTGGCAATGAGCAGTTCTTC.

This chain uses TRBV19 with TRBJ2-2, with TRBD1 matching over 8 bases. After removal of 6 bases from V and 3 bases from J, the junction contained 18 bases not matched to a gene. The CDR3 totals 19 residues. Germline values: CDR1 LNHDA, CDR2 SQIVND (reference sequence). CDR3 sequence (DNA): TGTGCCAGTAGGGGGGGAGTGGGACAGGCAAAGGAGTACACCGGGGAGCTGTTTTTT. Its protein is CASRGGVGQAKEYTGELFF.

The gene calls are TRBV19 and TRBJ1-4; the D gene is possibly TRBD1 (6 bases). This CDR3 has 18 residues. Trimming removed 9 bases from V and 0 bases from J, with 23 bases in between. CDR1 and CDR2 (germline): LNHDA, SQIVND (reference sequence). The CDR3 reads CASSRSIGGASTNEKLFF. DNA for the CDR3: TGTGCCAGCTCCCGTAGTATAGGGGGGGCTTCAACTAATGAAAAACTGTTTTTT. Variable domain in full (rest from reference TRBV19 and TRBJ1-4): DGGITQSPKYLFRKEGQNVTLSCEQNLNHDAMYWYRQDPGQGLRLIYYSQIVNDFQKGDIAEGYSVSREKKESFPLTVTSAQKNPTAFYLCASSRSIGGASTNEKLFFGSGTQLSVL.

The chain uses TRBV5-6 and TRBJ2-2, with D perhaps matching TRBD1 (5 bases). With 4 bases removed from V and 1 base from J, the gap between germline ends came to 11 bases. Germline CDR1 is SGHDT and CDR2 is YYEEEE. CDR3 length: 15 residues. The CDR3 nucleotides read TGTGCCAGCAGCCAGTGGGGCGGGAACACCGGGGAGCTGTTTTTT. Residues: CASSQWGGNTGELFF.

This clone was found a few times. The V gene is TRBV5-6, the J gene TRBJ1-2, with D unresolved. The germline gives CDR1 SGHDT, CDR2 YYEEEE. This CDR3 is built from 15 residues. V lost 0 bases and J lost 2, with 11 bases in between. CDR3 coding DNA: TGTGCCAGCAGCTTGGGGCGCCGGCGAAACTATGGCTACACCTTC. Protein product: CASSLGRRRNYGYTF.

The chain recombines TRBV7-6 with TRBJ1-1; 11 bases line up with TRBD1. The germline CDR1 and CDR2 sequences are SGHVS and FNYEAQ. The CDR3 runs 15 residues. Losses at the gene ends were 7 bases for V and 1 base for J; bases not matched to a gene: 5. The CDR3 reads CASTLGQGANTEAFF. The CDR3 DNA reads TGTGCCAGCACCCTAGGACAGGGGGCGAACACTGAAGCTTTCTTT.

The rearrangement uses TRBV6-2 or TRBV6-3 and TRBJ1-2; D ambiguous. The germline V gene has CDR1 MNHEY and CDR2 SVGEGT. The length of the CDR3 is 12 residues. The V and J ends lost 2 bases and 6 bases respectively, with 7 bases between them. The CDR3: CASSYEGHGYTF. CDR3 coding DNA: TGTGCCAGCAGTTACGAAGGGCATGGCTACACCTTC.

This chain joins TRBV3-1 (or the pseudogene TRBV3-2) and TRBJ2-5, with TRBD2 matching 14 bases. This CDR3 has 15 amino acids. Germline values: CDR1 LGHDT, CDR2 YNNKEL (reference sequence). The V segment lost 8 bases and the J segment 5 bases; nucleotides outside the gene matches: 7. The CDR3 DNA is TGTGCCAGCGGTTGGACTAGCGGGGGGACGGAGACCCAGTACTTC. It yields the protein CASGWTSGGTETQYF.